Below are 15 T cell receptor beta chains sequenced from a single sample in a study of blood T cell repertoires in COVID-19. The repertoire was sequenced with immunoSEQ multiplex PCR; TCRdb's copy has only in-frame clones and lacks some. The table includes roughly 450,000 clones, around 91% detected once. The sequencing sample was made of PBMCs or T cells enriched from blood (not recorded which). All receptors derive from a man between 18 and 35 years old who had recovered from COVID-19.

This chain links TRBV5-1 with TRBJ1-6, with 11 nucleotides matching TRBD1. CDR1 is SGHRS and CDR2 is YFSETQ in the germline V gene. The V and J ends lost 1 base and 9 bases, in that order; junction bases with no gene match: 9. The CDR3 extends over 17 amino acids. The CDR3 loop is CASSLLPGQGARSPLHF. CDR3 DNA sequence: TGCGCCAGCAGCTTGCTCCCCGGACAGGGGGCACGTTCACCCCTCCACTTT.

The chain links TRBV7-2 to TRBJ2-1; TRBD2 aligns across 11 bases. This CDR3 is 16 amino acids long. Trimming took 5 bases from V and 9 from J; bases not matched to a gene: 12. CDR1 and CDR2 from the germline V gene are SGHTA and FQGNSA. CDR3 sequence (DNA): TGTGCCAGCAGCAGAGACCAGACTAGCGGGATCAGTGAGCAGTTCTTC. This sequence encodes CASSRDQTSGISEQFF.

This clone was seen more than once but under ten times. J is TRBJ1-6 and V is TRBV5-1, with D possibly being TRBD1 (5 bases). The CDR3 has 18 residues. Germline CDR1 and CDR2: SGHRS and YFSETQ. Trimming shortened V by 2 bases and J by 5 bases, and 20 bases separated the two germline ends. CDR3 sequence (DNA): TGCGCCAGCAGCTTCTCTCCCGGACAAAATCTCCATAATTCACCCCTCCACTTT. This translates into CASSFSPGQNLHNSPLHF.

The chain has TRBV27 and TRBJ2-2, with 8 bases matching TRBD1. The length of the CDR3 is 15 residues. With V trimmed by 3 bases and J by 4 bases, 4 bases remained unmatched. Germline CDR1 is MNHEY and CDR2 is SMNVEV (reference sequence). CDR3 protein: CASSFGTGATGELFF. CDR3 sequence (DNA): TGTGCCAGCAGTTTTGGGACAGGAGCCACCGGGGAGCTGTTTTTT.

The J gene is TRBJ2-1, the V gene TRBV10-1, with 9 bases matching TRBD2. Trimming at V came to 6 bases and at J to 9 bases, leaving 15 bases not matched to a gene. CDR1 and CDR2 (germline): WNHNN, SYGVQD (reference sequence). This CDR3 has 16 residues. Here the CDR3 reads CASSHGAGGPVVEQFF. Written as DNA, the CDR3 is TGCGCCAGCAGCCACGGGGCGGGAGGGCCGGTGGTTGAGCAGTTCTTC.

This chain uses TRBV2 with TRBJ1-4; weak D call: TRBD1 (5 bases). This CDR3 region has 14 residues. V gave up 6 bases and J gave up 4 bases, with 12 bases separating them. Germline loops: CDR1 SNHLY, CDR2 FYNNEI. The CDR3 here is CASRPTVNNEKLFF. The CDR3 nucleotides are TGTGCCAGCAGACCGACAGTAAATAATGAAAAACTGTTTTTT.

The J gene is TRBJ2-5, the V gene TRBV5-6; TRBD2 matches at 9 bases. Germline V gene data show CDR1 as SGHDT and CDR2 as YYEEEE. V dropped 0 bases and J dropped 7; count of bases not matched to a gene: 10. This CDR3 is 16 amino acids long. CDR3 loop: CASSLDPSGTKGTQYF. The CDR3 coding sequence is TGTGCCAGCAGCTTGGACCCTAGCGGGACCAAGGGGACCCAGTACTTC.

The CDR3 reads CASSLRDQPQHF. CDR3 nucleotide sequence: TGTGCCAGCAGCCTCAGGGATCAGCCCCAGCATTTT. The V gene is TRBV7-8, the J gene TRBJ1-5; a possible D gene is TRBD1 (5 bases). Germline V gene sequence: CDR1 SGHVS, CDR2 FQNEAQ. CDR3 length equals 12 residues. V lost 5 bases to trimming and J lost 5 bases, with 7 bases between them.

V and J are TRBV4-1 and TRBJ2-5; TRBD2 might be the D (7 bases). Germline lookup yields CDR1 MGHRA and CDR2 YSYEKL. V lost 3 bases, J lost 4 bases, and 15 bases lay in between. The CDR3 is 15 residues long. CDR3 protein: CASSQSGGLGETQYF. CDR3 nucleotides: TGCGCCAGCAGCCAGTCCGGGGGGCTGGGAGAGACCCAGTACTTC.

The V and J genes are TRBV7-9 and TRBJ1-6, with TRBD1 matching 8 bases. Per germline, CDR1 SEHNR and CDR2 FQNEAQ (reference sequence). The CDR3 loop spans 17 amino acids. V gave up 5 bases and J gave up 7 bases; unmatched junction bases: 13. In DNA form, the CDR3 reads TGTGCCAGCAGCAAGGACAGGGACCTGGGGGAGAATTCACCCCTCCACTTT. It codes for CASSKDRDLGENSPLHF.

The V gene is TRBV5-1, the J gene TRBJ2-7; 10 bases align to TRBD1. The CDR3 contains 15 residues. Losses at the gene ends were 7 bases for V and 6 bases for J; bases not matched to a gene: 13. Per the germline V gene, CDR1 is SGHRS and CDR2 is YFSETQ. DNA for the CDR3: TGCGCCAGCGCCCCCGGGACAGGGGAAACTAGCGAGCAGTACTTC. Translating gives CASAPGTGETSEQYF.

V usage is TRBV28 and J usage is TRBJ2-7, with 13 bases that match TRBD2. The CDR3 covers 15 residues. The V segment lost 6 bases and the J segment 5 bases; nucleotides outside the gene matches: 7. Germline-derived CDR1 and CDR2 are MDHEN and SYDVKM. The CDR3 spells CASRKTSGRLDEQYF. CDR3 bases: TGTGCCAGCAGAAAGACTAGCGGGAGGCTCGACGAGCAGTACTTC.

This sequence joins TRBV4-1 and TRBJ1-2; D is perhaps TRBD1 (5 bases). V dropped 0 bases and J dropped 8 bases, with 13 bases sitting between them. The CDR3 loop spans 14 amino acids. Germline CDR1 reads MGHRA; CDR2 reads YSYEKL. CDR3 sequence reads: CASSQEIPGGGYTF. As DNA, the CDR3 is TGCGCCAGCAGCCAAGAAATCCCGGGGGGGGGCTACACCTTC.

The rearrangement joins TRBV7-9 to TRBJ1-4; D is perhaps TRBD1 (5 bases). This CDR3 is 14 amino acids long. The ends were cut back, 4 bases at V and 4 bases at J, with 10 bases in the middle. CDR1 and CDR2 (germline): SEHNR, FQNEAQ (reference sequence). The CDR3 is CASSSGGYNEKLFF. DNA of the CDR3: TGTGCCAGCAGCTCGGGGGGATATAATGAAAAACTGTTTTTT. Looking up the rest from reference TRBV7-9 and TRBJ1-4 gives the full variable domain: DTGVSQNPRHKITKRGQNVTFRCDPISEHNRLYWYRQTLGQGPEFLTYFQNEAQLEKSRLLSDRFSAERPKGSFSTLEIQRTEQGDSAMYLCASSSGGYNEKLFFGSGTQLSVL.

This rearrangement joins TRBV5-1 to TRBJ1-1; 8 positions match TRBD1. The ends lost 0 bases at V and 11 bases at J; junction bases unmatched: 6. The CDR3 loop spans 13 amino acids. Germline lookup yields CDR1 SGHRS and CDR2 YFSETQ. CDR3 in DNA: TGCGCCAGCAGCTTGGAACACCAGGGGGCCGCTTTCTTT. Protein: CASSLEHQGAAFF.